The TCR beta chain under discussion was sequenced for a study of identical twins. Study-wide results and caveats: In drawing conclusions, the study used cross-sectional statistical analysis and did not follow the same donors. Among out-of-frame alpha sequences shared by twins, low generation probability occurred in excess. Within cord blood, abundant beta clonotypes carried fewer insertions, but memory repertoires showed no such trend.

On this clonotype: Its antigen is as yet unknown.

MiXCR, run by TCRdb on the 5' RACE reads, gives a single entry per CDR3 protein. The data hold a few hundred thousand distinct CDR3 sequences, with roughly an eighth observed a single time. The trim removed 1 base at V and 5 bases at J, leaving 10 bases unmatched. The CDR3 is 17 residues long. CDR1 and CDR2 (germline): SGHDN, FVKESK. A further study also used this sample, focusing on yellow fever vaccine responses in identical twins.

The source is a woman aged 18-35 years in good health. V is TRBV14 and J is TRBJ2-5; 10 bases map to TRBD1. Sample: CD4+ T cells sorted from blood. CDR3 sequence (DNA): TGTGCCAGCAGCCAAGGGGACAGGGGAGGAATTCGGGAGACCCAGTACTTC. Translated, it gives CASSQGDRGGIRETQYF.